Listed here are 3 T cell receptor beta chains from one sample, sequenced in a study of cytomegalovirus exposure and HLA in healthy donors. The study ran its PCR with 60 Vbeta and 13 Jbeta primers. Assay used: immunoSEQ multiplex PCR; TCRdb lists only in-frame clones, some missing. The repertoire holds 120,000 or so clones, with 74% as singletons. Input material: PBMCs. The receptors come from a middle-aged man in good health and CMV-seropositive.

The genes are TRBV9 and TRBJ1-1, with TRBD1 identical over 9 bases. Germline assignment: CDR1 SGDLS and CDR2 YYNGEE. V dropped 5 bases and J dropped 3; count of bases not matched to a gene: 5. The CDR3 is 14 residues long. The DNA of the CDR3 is TGTGCCAGCAGTGGGACAGGGTCCTACACTGAAGCTTTCTTT. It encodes CASSGTGSYTEAFF. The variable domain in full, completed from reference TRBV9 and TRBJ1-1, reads DSGVTQTPKHLITATGQRVTLRCSPRSGDLSVYWYQQSLDQGLQFLIQYYNGEERAKGNILERFSAQQFPDLHSELNLSSLELGDSALYFCASSGTGSYTEAFFGQGTRLTVV.

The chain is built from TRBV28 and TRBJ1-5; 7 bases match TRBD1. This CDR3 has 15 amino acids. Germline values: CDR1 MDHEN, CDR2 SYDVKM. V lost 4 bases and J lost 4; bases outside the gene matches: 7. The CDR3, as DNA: TGTGCCAGCAGTTCCTCACAGGGGATAAATCAGCCCCAGCATTTT. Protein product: CASSSSQGINQPQHF.

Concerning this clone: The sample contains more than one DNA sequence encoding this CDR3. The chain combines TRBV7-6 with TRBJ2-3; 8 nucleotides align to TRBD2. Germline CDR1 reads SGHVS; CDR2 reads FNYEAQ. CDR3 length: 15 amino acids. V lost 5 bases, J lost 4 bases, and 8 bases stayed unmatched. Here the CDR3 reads CASSALTGGPDTQYF. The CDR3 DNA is TGTGCCAGCAGCGCCCTTACGGGAGGGCCAGATACGCAGTATTTT.